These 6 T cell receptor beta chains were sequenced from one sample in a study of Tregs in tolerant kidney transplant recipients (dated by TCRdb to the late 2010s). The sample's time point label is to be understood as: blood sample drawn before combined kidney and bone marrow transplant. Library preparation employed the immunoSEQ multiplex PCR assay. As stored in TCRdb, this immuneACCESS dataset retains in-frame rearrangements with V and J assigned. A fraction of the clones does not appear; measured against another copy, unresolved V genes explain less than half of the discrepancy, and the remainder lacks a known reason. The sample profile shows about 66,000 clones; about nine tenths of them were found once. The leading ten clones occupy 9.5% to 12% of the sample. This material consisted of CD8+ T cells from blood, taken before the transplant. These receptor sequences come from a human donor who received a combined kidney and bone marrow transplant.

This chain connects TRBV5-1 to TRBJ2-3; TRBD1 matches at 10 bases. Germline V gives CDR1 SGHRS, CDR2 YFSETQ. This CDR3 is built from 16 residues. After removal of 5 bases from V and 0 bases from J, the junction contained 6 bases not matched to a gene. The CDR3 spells CASRRTGGFSTDTQYF. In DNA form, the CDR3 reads TGCGCCAGCAGAAGGACAGGGGGTTTTAGCACAGATACGCAGTATTTT.

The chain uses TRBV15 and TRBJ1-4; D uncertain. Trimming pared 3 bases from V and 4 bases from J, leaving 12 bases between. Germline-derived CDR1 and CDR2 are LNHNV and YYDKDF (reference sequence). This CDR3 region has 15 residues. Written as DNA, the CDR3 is TGTGCCACCAGCAGTCCCGCAGCGGATAATGAAAAACTGTTTTTT. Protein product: CATSSPAADNEKLFF.

The CDR3 reads CASSSIGGAQGYTF. Here the CDR3 DNA reads TGTGCCAGCAGCTCCATTGGGGGGGCGCAGGGCTACACCTTC. The chain links TRBV5-4 to TRBJ1-2, with a tentative D call TRBD1 (6 bases). The CDR3 loop spans 14 amino acids. Trimming took 3 bases from V and 8 from J, leaving 17 bases between them. The germline CDR1 and CDR2 sequences are SGHNT and YYREEE (reference sequence).

CDR3 bases: TGTGCCAGTAGTATGCTGGGCAGCTCCTACGAGCAGTACTTC. This gives the protein CASSMLGSSYEQYF. The chain uses TRBV19 and TRBJ2-7, with D unclear. Germline CDR1 and CDR2: LNHDA and SQIVND (reference sequence). This CDR3 has 14 residues. With 3 bases removed from V and 0 bases from J, the gap between germline ends came to 9 bases.

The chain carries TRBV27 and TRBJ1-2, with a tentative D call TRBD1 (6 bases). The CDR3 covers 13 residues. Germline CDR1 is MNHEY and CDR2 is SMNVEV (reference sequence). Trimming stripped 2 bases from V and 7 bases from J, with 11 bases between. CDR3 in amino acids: CASSLSPGVGYTF. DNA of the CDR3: TGTGCCAGCAGTTTAAGCCCAGGGGTTGGCTACACCTTC.

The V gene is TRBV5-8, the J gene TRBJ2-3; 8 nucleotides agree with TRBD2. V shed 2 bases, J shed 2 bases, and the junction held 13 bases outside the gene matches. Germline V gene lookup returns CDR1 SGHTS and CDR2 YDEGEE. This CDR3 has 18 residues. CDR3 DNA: TGTGCCAGCAGCTTCCCGCCTTATACTAGCGGACCCACAGATACGCAGTATTTT. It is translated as CASSFPPYTSGPTDTQYF.